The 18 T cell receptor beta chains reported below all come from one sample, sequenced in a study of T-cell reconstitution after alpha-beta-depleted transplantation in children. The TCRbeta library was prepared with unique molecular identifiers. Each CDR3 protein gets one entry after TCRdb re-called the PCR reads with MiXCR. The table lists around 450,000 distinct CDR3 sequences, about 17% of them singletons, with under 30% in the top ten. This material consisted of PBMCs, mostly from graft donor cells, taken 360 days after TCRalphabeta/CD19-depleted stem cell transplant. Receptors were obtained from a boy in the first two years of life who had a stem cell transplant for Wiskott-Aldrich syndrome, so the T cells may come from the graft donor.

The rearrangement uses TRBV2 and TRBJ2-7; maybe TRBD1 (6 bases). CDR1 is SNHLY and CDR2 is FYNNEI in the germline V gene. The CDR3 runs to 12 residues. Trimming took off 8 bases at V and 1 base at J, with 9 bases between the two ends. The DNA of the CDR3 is TGTGCCAGCTGGGGGCCTTCCTACGAGCAGTACTTC. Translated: CASWGPSYEQYF.

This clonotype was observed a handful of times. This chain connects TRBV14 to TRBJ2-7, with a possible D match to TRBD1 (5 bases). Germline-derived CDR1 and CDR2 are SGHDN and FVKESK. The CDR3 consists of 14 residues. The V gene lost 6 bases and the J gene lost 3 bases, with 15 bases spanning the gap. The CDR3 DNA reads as TGTGCCAGCAGTCCAGGGTATTTTCGCTACGAGCAGTACTTC. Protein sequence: CASSPGYFRYEQYF.

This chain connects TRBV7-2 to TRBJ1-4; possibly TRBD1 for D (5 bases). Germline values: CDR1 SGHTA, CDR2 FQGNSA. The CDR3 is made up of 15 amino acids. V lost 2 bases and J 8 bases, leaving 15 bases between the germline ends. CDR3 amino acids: CASSLSPGRREKLFF. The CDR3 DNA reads TGTGCCAGCAGCTTATCCCCAGGGAGAAGGGAAAAACTGTTTTTT.

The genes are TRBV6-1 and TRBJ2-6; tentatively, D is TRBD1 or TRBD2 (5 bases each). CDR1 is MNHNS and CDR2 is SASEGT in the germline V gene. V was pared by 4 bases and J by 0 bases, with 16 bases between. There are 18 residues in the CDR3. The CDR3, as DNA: TGTGCCAGCAGTGTTCGGGGACGAGCCGGCTCTGGGGCCAACGTCCTGACTTTC. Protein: CASSVRGRAGSGANVLTF.

The CDR3, as DNA: TGTGCCAGCAGCCAGGGCGGGGCGCGCTCCTACAATGAGCAGTTCTTC. Protein: CASSQGGARSYNEQFF. This chain joins TRBV7-9 and TRBJ2-1; a possible D gene is TRBD2 (6 bases). Deletions cut 5 bases from V and 0 bases from J, with 14 bases between. The CDR3 spans 16 residues. The V gene's germline CDR1 is SEHNR and CDR2 FQNEAQ (reference sequence).

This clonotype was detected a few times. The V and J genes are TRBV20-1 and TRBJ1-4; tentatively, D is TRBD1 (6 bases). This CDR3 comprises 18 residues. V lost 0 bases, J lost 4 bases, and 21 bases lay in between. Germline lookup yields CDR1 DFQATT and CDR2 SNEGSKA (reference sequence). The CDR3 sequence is CSARDLGHLNPRNEKLFF. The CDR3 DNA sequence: TGCAGTGCTAGAGATCTGGGACATTTGAACCCCCGTAATGAAAAACTGTTTTTT.

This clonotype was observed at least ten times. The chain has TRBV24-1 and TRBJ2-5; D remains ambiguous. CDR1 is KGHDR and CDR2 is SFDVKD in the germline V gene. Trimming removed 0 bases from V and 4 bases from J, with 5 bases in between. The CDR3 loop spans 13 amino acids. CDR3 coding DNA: TGTGCCACCAGTGATTTGTCTGGAGAGACCCAGTACTTC. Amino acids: CATSDLSGETQYF.

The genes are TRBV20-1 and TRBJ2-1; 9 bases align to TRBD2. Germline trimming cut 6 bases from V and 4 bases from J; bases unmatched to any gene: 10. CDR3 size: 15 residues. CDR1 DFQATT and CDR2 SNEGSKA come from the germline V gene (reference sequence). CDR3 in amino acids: CSASRLAAIYNEQFF. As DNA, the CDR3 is TGCAGTGCAAGCAGACTAGCGGCGATATACAATGAGCAGTTCTTC.

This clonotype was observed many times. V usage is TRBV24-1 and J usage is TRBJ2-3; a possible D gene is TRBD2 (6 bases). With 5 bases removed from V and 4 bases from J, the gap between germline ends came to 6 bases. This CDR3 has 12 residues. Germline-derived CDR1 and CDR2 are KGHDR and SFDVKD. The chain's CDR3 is CATSGGADTQYF. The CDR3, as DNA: TGTGCCACCAGTGGGGGGGCAGATACGCAGTATTTT.

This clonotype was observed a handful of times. The CDR3 loop is CASRAGQGISGANVLTF. CDR3 sequence (DNA): TGTGCCAGCCGGGCTGGGCAGGGTATCTCTGGGGCCAACGTCCTGACTTTC. The genes are TRBV2 and TRBJ2-6; tentatively, D is TRBD1 (5 bases). Trimming stripped 8 bases from V and 0 bases from J, with 17 bases between. The CDR3 is made up of 17 amino acids. CDR1 SNHLY and CDR2 FYNNEI come from the germline V gene. Full variable domain (outside the CDR3, taken from reference TRBV2 and TRBJ2-6): EPEVTQTPSHQVTQMGQEVILRCVPISNHLYFYWYRQILGQKVEFLVSFYNNEISEKSEIFDDQFSVERPDGSNFTLKIRSTKLEDSAMYFCASRAGQGISGANVLTFGAGSRLTVL.

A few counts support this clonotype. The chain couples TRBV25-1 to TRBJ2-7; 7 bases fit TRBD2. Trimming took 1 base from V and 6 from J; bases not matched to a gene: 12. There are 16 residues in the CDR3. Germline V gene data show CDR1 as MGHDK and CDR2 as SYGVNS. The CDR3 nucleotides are TGTGCCAGCAGTGAATTTAGCGGGCCCCTCCCCACCGAGCAGTACTTC. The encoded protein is CASSEFSGPLPTEQYF.

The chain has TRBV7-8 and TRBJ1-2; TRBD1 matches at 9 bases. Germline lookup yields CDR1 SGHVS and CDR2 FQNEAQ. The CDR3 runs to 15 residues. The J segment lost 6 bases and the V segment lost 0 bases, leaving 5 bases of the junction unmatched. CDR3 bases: TGTGCCAGCAGCTTAGCGGGACAGGGTAGGGATGGCTACACCTTC. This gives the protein CASSLAGQGRDGYTF. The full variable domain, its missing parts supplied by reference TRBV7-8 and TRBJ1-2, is GAGVSQSPRYKVAKRGQDVALRCDPISGHVSLFWYQQALGQGPEFLTYFQNEAQLDKSGLPSDRFFAERPEGSVSTLKIQRTQQEDSAVYLCASSLAGQGRDGYTFGSGTRLTVV.

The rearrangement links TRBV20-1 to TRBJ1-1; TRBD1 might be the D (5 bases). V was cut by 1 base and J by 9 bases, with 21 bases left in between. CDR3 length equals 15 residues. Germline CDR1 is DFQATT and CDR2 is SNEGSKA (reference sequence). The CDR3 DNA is TGCAGTGCTAGAGTCCCCGGGACGCCAAGGGAAAAAGCTTTCTTT. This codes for CSARVPGTPREKAFF.

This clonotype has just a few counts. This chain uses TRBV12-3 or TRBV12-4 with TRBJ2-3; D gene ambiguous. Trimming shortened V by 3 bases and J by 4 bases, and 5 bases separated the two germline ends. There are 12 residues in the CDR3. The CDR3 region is CASSFYADTQYF. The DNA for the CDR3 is TGTGCCAGCAGTTTTTACGCAGATACGCAGTATTTT.

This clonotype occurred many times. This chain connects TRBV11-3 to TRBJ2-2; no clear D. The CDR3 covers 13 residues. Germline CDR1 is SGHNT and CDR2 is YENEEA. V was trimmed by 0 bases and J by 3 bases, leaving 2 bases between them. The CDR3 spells CASSLEYTGELFF. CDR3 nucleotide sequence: TGTGCCAGCAGCTTAGAGTACACCGGGGAGCTGTTTTTT. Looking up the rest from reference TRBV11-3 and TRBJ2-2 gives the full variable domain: EAGVVQSPRYKIIEKKQPVAFWCNPISGHNTLYWYLQNLGQGPELLIRYENEEAVDDSQLPKDRFSAERLKGVDSTLKIQPAELGDSAVYLCASSLEYTGELFFGEGSRLTVL.

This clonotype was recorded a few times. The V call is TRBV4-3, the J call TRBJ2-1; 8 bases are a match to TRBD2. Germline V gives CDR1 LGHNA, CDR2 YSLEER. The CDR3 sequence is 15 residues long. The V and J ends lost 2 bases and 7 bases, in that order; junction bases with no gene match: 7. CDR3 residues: CASSQLPGGRNEQFF. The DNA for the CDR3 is TGCGCCAGCAGCCAACTCCCCGGCGGGAGGAATGAGCAGTTCTTC.

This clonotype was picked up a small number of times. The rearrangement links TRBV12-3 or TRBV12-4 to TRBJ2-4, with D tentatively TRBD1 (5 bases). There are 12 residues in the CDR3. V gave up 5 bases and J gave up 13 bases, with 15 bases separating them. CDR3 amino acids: CASSPGQIKQYF. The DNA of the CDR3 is TGTGCCAGCAGTCCTGGACAAATCAAACAGTACTTC.

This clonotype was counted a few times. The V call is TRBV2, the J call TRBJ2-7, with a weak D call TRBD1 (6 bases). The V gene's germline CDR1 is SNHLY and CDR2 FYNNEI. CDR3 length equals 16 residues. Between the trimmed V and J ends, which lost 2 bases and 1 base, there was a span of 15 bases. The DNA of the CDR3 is TGTGCCAGCAGTGAACTTGACAGGAAGGGGTCCTACGAGCAGTACTTC. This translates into CASSELDRKGSYEQYF.